This T cell receptor (beta chain) was captured by sequencing in a study of T-cell reconstitution after alpha-beta-depleted transplantation in children (dated by TCRdb to about 2016). At the level of the whole study: The study quantitatively tracked T-cell immune reconstitution after TCRalphabeta/CD19-depleted allogeneic hematopoietic cell transplantation in children using TCR repertoire profiling.

Study-level results and caveats: In some patients, high TCRbeta diversity at day 60 was attributed to recipient T cells and intrathymic progenitors that had survived conditioning. Over subsequent months, a decline in hyperexpanded clone frequencies was noted, and after one year, T-cell counts and TCRbeta diversity were mostly ascribed to newly produced T cells. Apparently early alphabetaT-cell count recovery about two months after transplant reportedly relied on only several hundred rapidly expanded clones derived from non-depleted graft cells.

This clonotype was recorded at least ten times. Its recognized antigen is unknown. Within one base of it there is no much larger clone, and no base qualities were kept. The treatment or condition label, as the study defines it: allogeneic hematopoietic cell transplantation with graft depleted of TCRalphabeta T cells and CD19 B cells. TCRalphabeta/CD19-depleted allogeneic hematopoietic cell grafts were given to the transplant recipients, all of whom were children. From cysteine to phenylalanine, the CDR3 is 14 amino acids long. Kept here is only the CDR3 DNA, which spans 42 bases and is read in frame from base 1. V and J are truncated by 5 bases and 3 bases respectively, leaving an intervening sequence of 14 bases. Via the germline V gene, CDR1 is SGHRS and CDR2 YFSETQ. The library was generated by PCR. TCRdb shows the sequencer as Illumina HiSeq 2500. TCR library preparation used molecular barcoding, with unique molecular identifiers applied to normalize quantification of the TCRbeta repertoire. Using fastp at Q25 and MiXCR, TCRdb reprocessed the public reads and kept productive beta chains. Rows are unified per CDR3 protein, each entry keeping the most common DNA and genes. In all, the sample holds some 130,000 distinct CDR3 sequences, and about 9.9% of those were seen once. Less than 25% of the sample lies in the top ten.

The sequenced sample was PBMCs, mostly from graft donor cells, obtained 180 days after TCRalphabeta/CD19-depleted stem cell transplant. The sequence came from a girl younger than two who had a stem cell transplant for combined immunodeficiency, so the T cells may come from the graft donor. The rearranged chain carries TRBV5-1 and TRBJ1-1; the D region possibly corresponds to TRBD1 (5 bases align). The DNA is TGCGCCAGCAGGGTCGGGGCGGTGGACACTGAAGCTTTCTTT. Its amino acids are CASRVGAVDTEAFF.